The rows below give T cell receptor beta chains drawn from one sample of a study of OX40 agonist ivuxolimab in advanced cancers. Assay: immunoSEQ multiplex PCR; the TCRdb copy retains only in-frame clones and omits some. The repertoire includes under 90,000 clones, around 83% of them detected once, and about 0.89% sits in the top ten. Material: CD4+ or CD8+ T cells sorted from blood, obtained in a trial of the OX40 agonist ivuxolimab. All receptors derive from an adult with an advanced solid tumor such as melanoma, head and neck, liver or kidney cancer. The CDR3 runs from the conserved cysteine through the conserved F or W. The D gene is left open where the match is weak. Clone size is not always given. Where it is, it says once, few, many or a class for expanded clones.

17,TRBD2,TRBV29-1,few,TRBJ2-7,TGCAGCGTTGGGAGGACTAGCGGGAGGCTCAGCTCCTACGAGCAGTACTTC,CSVGRTSGRLSSYEQYF
16,.,TRBV7-9,.,TRBJ2-1,TGTGCCAGCAGCTCTCCCCCCGGAGGGACGGTCGGGGAGCAGTTCTTC,CASSSPPGGTVGEQFF
14,.,TRBV19,.,TRBJ2-7,TGTGCCAGTAGTATGGCCACTACCGCCTCCGAGCAGTACTTC,CASSMATTASEQYF
14,TRBD2,TRBV29-1,.,TRBJ2-5,TGCAGCATGAACGGGGGGTCTACTTTAGAGACCCAGTACTTC,CSMNGGSTLETQYF
15,.,TRBV30,.,TRBJ1-1,TGTGCCTGGAGTGGCCAACGGACCAGGAGAGAAGAAGCTTTCTTT,CAWSGQRTRREEAFF
15,.,TRBV6-5,.,TRBJ2-7,TGTGCCAGCAGTTACTCGAGCAGAAACGCCTACGAGCAGTACTTC,CASSYSSRNAYEQYF
16,.,TRBV19,.,TRBJ2-7,TGTGCCAGTAGTATCTTCGGGGCAGGCCAGGGCCACGAGCAGTACTTC,CASSIFGAGQGHEQYF
13,TRBD2,TRBV2,few,TRBJ2-5,TGTGCCAGCAGCCCGGGACTACAAGAGACCCAGTACTTC,CASSPGLQETQYF
19,TRBD2,TRBV10-3,.,TRBJ2-5,TGTGCCACCCAAGATCCTCTCGGGACTAGCGGGGGACTTCAAGAGACCCAGTACTTC,CATQDPLGTSGGLQETQYF
14,.,TRBV11-3,.,TRBJ2-5,TGTGCCAGCAGCTCCCGGGACACCCAAGAGACCCAGTACTTC,CASSSRDTQETQYF
12,.,TRBV2,.,TRBJ1-1,TGTGCCAGTGGATGGGGGAACACTGAAGCTTTCTTT,CASGWGNTEAFF
16,.,TRBV2,.,TRBJ1-6,TGTGCCACCCAGGGTGGGGCGAGCTCCTATAATTCACCCCTCCACTTT,CATQGGASSYNSPLHF
18,.,TRBV15,.,TRBJ2-6,TGTGCCACCAGCAGATGGGGGAGTGGGGACTCTGGGGCCAACGTCCTGACTTTC,CATSRWGSGDSGANVLTF
15,.,TRBV5-1,.,TRBJ2-3,TGCGCCAGCAGCTTGGCCGGGGGACAGTACGATACGCAGTATTTT,CASSLAGGQYDTQYF
14,.,TRBV2,.,TRBJ2-5,TGTGCCAGCAGTCTCCTGAGGGACCAAGAGACCCAGTACTTC,CASSLLRDQETQYF
11,.,TRBV2,few,TRBJ2-7,TGTGCCAGCAGTGAGATGGACGAGCAGTACTTC,CASSEMDEQYF
14,TRBD2,TRBV19,once,TRBJ2-4,TGTGCCAGTAGTATTTCCAGCGGGAGACACATTCAGTACTTC,CASSISSGRHIQYF
13,TRBD1,TRBV7-2,.,TRBJ2-3,TGTGCCAGCTCGGACAGGCGGGCAGATACGCAGTATTTT,CASSDRRADTQYF
10,.,TRBV21-1,.,TRBJ2-1,TGTGCCAGCAGCGAAGATAGGCTGTTCTTC,CASSEDRLFF
16,.,TRBV7-2,.,TRBJ2-3,TGTGCCAGCAGCTTAGATACAGGGATAAGTACAGATACGCAGTATTTT,CASSLDTGISTDTQYF
15,.,TRBV5-4,.,TRBJ1-3,TGTGCCAGCAGCCAAGATCGGCAGGGGACTTCCACCATATATTTT,CASSQDRQGTSTIYF
15,TRBD1,TRBV7-7,.,TRBJ2-1,TGTGCCAGCAGCACCGGGACAGGTACCTACAATGAGCAGTTCTTC,CASSTGTGTYNEQFF
16,TRBD2,TRBV7-8,.,TRBJ2-2,TGTGCCAGCAGCCTCGTAACTAGCGGGATTACCGGGGAGCTGTTTTTT,CASSLVTSGITGELFF
18,.,TRBV10-3,.,TRBJ2-3,TGTGCCATCAGAGACCTGGTCGGTCAGGGGAAAGGCACAGATACGCAGTATTTT,CAIRDLVGQGKGTDTQYF
15,.,TRBV7-2,.,TRBJ2-7,TGTGCCAGCAGCTTTCATGGACTACGCTCCTACGAGCAGTACTTC,CASSFHGLRSYEQYF
13,TRBD1,TRBV19,few,TRBJ1-1,TGTGCCAGTACTCGGACAGGGATCACTGAAGCTTTCTTT,CASTRTGITEAFF
16,TRBD1,TRBV18,.,TRBJ2-3,TGTGCCAGCTCCCCAGGACAGGGATTAGCCGCAGATACGCAGTATTTT,CASSPGQGLAADTQYF
14,TRBD1,TRBV5-4,.,TRBJ1-6,TGTGCCAGCAGCCCCGGACAGGGGGGATCACCCCTCCACTTT,CASSPGQGGSPLHF
14,TRBD1,TRBV19,once,TRBJ2-5,TGTGCCAGTAGTCAAGGGACAGCCCAAGAGACCCAGTACTTC,CASSQGTAQETQYF
16,.,TRBV4-1,.,TRBJ1-2,TGCGCCAGTTCACTATTAGAGGGAGGGACTAACTATGGCTACACCTTC,CASSLLEGGTNYGYTF
16,TRBD2,TRBV10-3,.,TRBJ2-1,TGTGCCATCAGTGAGTCGTGGAGCGGGGGGGCGAGTGAGCAGTTCTTC,CAISESWSGGASEQFF
13,.,TRBV5-1,.,TRBJ1-1,TGCGCCAGCAGCTTGGCCGGGGTCAGCCAAGCTTTCTTT,CASSLAGVSQAFF
11,.,TRBV7-8,.,TRBJ2-7,TGTGCCAGCAGCTTAAGTGAGGAGCAGTACTTC,CASSLSEEQYF
19,TRBD2,TRBV7-3,.,TRBJ2-2,TGTGCCAGCAGCTCGACGGGACTAGCGGGCCCTTCGAACACCGGGGAGCTGTTTTTT,CASSSTGLAGPSNTGELFF
15,.,TRBV19,.,TRBJ1-2,TGTGCCAGTAGTGAAACAGGAGGAGGTGCCTATGGCTACACCTTC,CASSETGGGAYGYTF
14,TRBD1,TRBV10-3,.,TRBJ1-1,TGTGCCATCACGGAACAGGGGAGGGGCACTGAAGCTTTCTTT,CAITEQGRGTEAFF
15,TRBD1,TRBV4-1,few,TRBJ2-7,TGCGCCAGCAGCCAAGACGACAGGGTTTCCTACGAGCAGTACTTC,CASSQDDRVSYEQYF
14,TRBD2,TRBV19,.,TRBJ2-1,TGTGCCAGTAGTGTTAGCGGGGGGGCCGGTGAGCAGTTCTTC,CASSVSGGAGEQFF
14,TRBD1,TRBV19,few,TRBJ1-5,TGTGCCAGTAGTACTACAGGGGGTAATCAGCCCCAGCATTTT,CASSTTGGNQPQHF
17,TRBD1,TRBV4-1,.,TRBJ2-4,TGCGCCAGCAGCCAGCCTGACAGGGAGATAGCCAAAAACATTCAGTACTTC,CASSQPDREIAKNIQYF
15,.,TRBV9,.,TRBJ1-4,TGTGCCAGCAGCGTAGCCCCTGCAACTAATGAAAAACTGTTTTTT,CASSVAPATNEKLFF
15,.,TRBV30,.,TRBJ1-5,TGTGCCTGGACATTGGGGCCGGAGGGCAATCAGCCCCAGCATTTT,CAWTLGPEGNQPQHF
15,TRBD1,TRBV6-1,.,TRBJ2-1,TGTGCCAGCAGGGAAGCGGGACAGGGGTACAATGAGCAGTTCTTC,CASREAGQGYNEQFF
13,.,TRBV6-1,.,TRBJ1-1,TGTGCCAGCTCTTCGGTATCGAGTACTGAAGCTTTCTTT,CASSSVSSTEAFF
13,.,TRBV7-9,once,TRBJ2-7,TGTGCCAGCAGCTTCGGGGAAGGTAACGAGCAGTACTTC,CASSFGEGNEQYF
14,.,TRBV10-3,once,TRBJ2-3,TGTGCCATCAAGGGCACGAGAGGGACAGATACGCAGTATTTT,CAIKGTRGTDTQYF
16,.,TRBV2,.,TRBJ2-1,TGTGCCAGCAGTGAAAGGATGGCAGTAGACTTCAATGAGCAGTTCTTC,CASSERMAVDFNEQFF